The TCR beta chain described here comes from a study of memory CD4+ T cells and cytomegalovirus serostatus. Repertoires were generated with immunoSEQ multiplex PCR, while TCRdb's copy carries only in-frame clones and drops some. This sample has tens of thousands of clones, with roughly 87% found just once. The sort gate was single viable CD3+CD4+CD8-CD45RO+ cells for memory CD4+ T cells. CD4+ T cells were isolated by positive magnetic selection. The sequencing sample was made of memory CD4+ T cells from blood. The sequence derives from an adult in good health and CMV-seronegative.

CDR3 sequence reads: CASSLARQGAQGYTF. The CDR3 nucleotides are TGTGCCAGCAGCCTCGCCAGACAGGGGGCGCAGGGCTACACCTTC. The gene calls are TRBV28 and TRBJ1-2; 10 bases map to TRBD1. Germline CDR1 and CDR2: MDHEN and SYDVKM. Germline trimming cut 6 bases from V and 8 bases from J; bases unmatched to any gene: 12. This CDR3 has 15 residues.